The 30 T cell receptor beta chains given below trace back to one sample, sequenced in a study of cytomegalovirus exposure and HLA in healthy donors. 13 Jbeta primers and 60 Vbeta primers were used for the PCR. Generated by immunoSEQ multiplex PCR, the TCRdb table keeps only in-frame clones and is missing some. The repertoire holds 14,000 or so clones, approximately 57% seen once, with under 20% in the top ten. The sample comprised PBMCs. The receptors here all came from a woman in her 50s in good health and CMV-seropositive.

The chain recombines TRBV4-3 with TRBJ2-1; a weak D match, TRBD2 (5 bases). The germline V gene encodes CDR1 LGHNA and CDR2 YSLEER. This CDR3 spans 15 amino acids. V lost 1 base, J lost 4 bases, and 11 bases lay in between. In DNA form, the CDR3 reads TGCGCCAGCAGCCAAGGGTCGGGGAGATACAATGAGCAGTTCTTC. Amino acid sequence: CASSQGSGRYNEQFF.

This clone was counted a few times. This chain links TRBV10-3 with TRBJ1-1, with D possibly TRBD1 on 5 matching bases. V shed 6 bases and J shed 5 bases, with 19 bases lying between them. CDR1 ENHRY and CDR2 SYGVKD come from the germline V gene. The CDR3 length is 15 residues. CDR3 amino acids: CAISFRGGEITEAFF. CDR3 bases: TGTGCCATCAGCTTCCGGGGAGGGGAGATTACTGAAGCTTTCTTT.

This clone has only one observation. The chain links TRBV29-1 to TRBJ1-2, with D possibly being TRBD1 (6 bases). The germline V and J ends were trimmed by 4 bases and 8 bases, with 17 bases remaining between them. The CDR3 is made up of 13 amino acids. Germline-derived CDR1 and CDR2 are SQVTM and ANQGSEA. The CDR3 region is CSVGRNRVMGYTF. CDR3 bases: TGCAGCGTTGGGAGAAACAGGGTTATGGGCTACACCTTC.

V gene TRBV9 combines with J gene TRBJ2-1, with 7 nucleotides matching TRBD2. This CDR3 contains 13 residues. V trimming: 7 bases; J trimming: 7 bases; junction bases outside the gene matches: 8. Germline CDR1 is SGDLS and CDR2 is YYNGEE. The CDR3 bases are TGTGCCAGCGGGACTACCCATACGAATGAGCAGTTCTTC. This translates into CASGTTHTNEQFF.

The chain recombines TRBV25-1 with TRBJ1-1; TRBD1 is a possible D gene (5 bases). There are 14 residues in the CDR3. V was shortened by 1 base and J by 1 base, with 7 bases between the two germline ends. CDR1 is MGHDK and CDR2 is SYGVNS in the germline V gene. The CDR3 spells CASSESGWNTEAFF. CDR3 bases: TGTGCCAGCAGTGAATCAGGGTGGAACACTGAAGCTTTCTTT. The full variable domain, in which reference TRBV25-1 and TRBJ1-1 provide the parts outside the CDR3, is EADIYQTPRYLVIGTGKKITLECSQTMGHDKMYWYQQDPGMELHLIHYSYGVNSTEKGDLSSESTVSRIRTEHFPLTLESARPSHTSQYLCASSESGWNTEAFFGQGTRLTVV.

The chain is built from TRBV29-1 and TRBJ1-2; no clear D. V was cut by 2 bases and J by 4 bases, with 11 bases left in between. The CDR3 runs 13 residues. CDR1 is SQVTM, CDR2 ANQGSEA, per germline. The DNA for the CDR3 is TGCAGCGTTGAATTCGAGGGAAGCTATGGCTACACCTTC. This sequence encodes CSVEFEGSYGYTF.

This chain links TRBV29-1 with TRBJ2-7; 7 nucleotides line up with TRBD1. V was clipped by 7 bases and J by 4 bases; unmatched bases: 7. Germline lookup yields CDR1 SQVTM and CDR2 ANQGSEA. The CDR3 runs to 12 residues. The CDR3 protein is CSGQGVGYEQYF. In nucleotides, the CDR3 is TGCAGCGGTCAGGGGGTTGGTTACGAGCAGTACTTC.

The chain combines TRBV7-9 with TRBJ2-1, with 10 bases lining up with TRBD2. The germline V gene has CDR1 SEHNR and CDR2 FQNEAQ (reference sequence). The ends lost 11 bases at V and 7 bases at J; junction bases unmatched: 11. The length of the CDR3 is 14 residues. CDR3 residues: CALPLAGVGNEQFF. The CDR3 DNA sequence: TGTGCCCTTCCTCTAGCGGGAGTTGGAAATGAGCAGTTCTTC. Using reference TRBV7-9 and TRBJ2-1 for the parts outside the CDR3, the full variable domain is DTGVSQNPRHKITKRGQNVTFRCDPISEHNRLYWYRQTLGQGPEFLTYFQNEAQLEKSRLLSDRFSAERPKGSFSTLEIQRTEQGDSAMYLCALPLAGVGNEQFFGPGTRLTVL.

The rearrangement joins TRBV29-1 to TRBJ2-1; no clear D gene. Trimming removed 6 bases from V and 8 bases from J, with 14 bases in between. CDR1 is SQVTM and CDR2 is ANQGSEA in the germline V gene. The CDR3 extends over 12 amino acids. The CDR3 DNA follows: TGCAGCGTAGCCGAGCTGAGAGATGAGCAGTTCTTC. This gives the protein CSVAELRDEQFF.

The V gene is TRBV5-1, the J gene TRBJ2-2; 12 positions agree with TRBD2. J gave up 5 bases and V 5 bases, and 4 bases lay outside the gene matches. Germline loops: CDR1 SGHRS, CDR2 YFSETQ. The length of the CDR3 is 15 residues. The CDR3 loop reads CASRTGTSGTGELFF. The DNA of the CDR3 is TGCGCCAGCAGGACCGGGACTAGCGGGACCGGGGAGCTGTTTTTT.

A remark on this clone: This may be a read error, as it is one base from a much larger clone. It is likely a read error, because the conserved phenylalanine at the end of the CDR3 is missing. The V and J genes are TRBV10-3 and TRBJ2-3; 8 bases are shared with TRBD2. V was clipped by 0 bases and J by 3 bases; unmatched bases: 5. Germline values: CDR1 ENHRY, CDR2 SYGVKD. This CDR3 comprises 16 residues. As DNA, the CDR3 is TGTGCCATCAGTGAGTCAGGAGCGGGAGTTACAGATACGCAGTATGTT. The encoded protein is CAISESGAGVTDTQYV.

The CDR3 DNA reads as TGTGCCAGCAGGGACTTCTTAGCACACAATGAGCAGTTCTTC. This sequence encodes CASRDFLAHNEQFF. This rearrangement joins TRBV6-1 to TRBJ2-1; maybe TRBD2 (5 bases). Germline-derived CDR1 and CDR2 are MNHNS and SASEGT. V shed 6 bases and J shed 5 bases, with 14 bases lying between them. This CDR3 has 14 amino acids.

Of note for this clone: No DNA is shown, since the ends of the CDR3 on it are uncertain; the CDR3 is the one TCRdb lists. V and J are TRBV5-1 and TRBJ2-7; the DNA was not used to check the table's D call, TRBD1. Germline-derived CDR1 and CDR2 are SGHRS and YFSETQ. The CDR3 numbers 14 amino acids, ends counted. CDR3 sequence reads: CASSFGTGAPFRYV.

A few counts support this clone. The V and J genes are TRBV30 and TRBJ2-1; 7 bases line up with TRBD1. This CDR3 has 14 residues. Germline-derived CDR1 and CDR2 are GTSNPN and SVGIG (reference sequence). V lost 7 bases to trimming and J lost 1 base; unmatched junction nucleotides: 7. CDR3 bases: TGTGCCTACCTCCGACAGGGATCCTACAATGAGCAGTTCTTC. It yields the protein CAYLRQGSYNEQFF.

CDR3 in amino acids: CASSVGTSGRDTQYF. Here the CDR3 DNA reads TGTGCCAGCAGCGTAGGGACTAGCGGGAGGGATACGCAGTATTTT. The gene calls are TRBV9 and TRBJ2-3, with 14 bases lining up with TRBD2. Germline V gene lookup returns CDR1 SGDLS and CDR2 YYNGEE. Germline trimming cut 0 bases from V and 6 bases from J; bases unmatched to any gene: 0. The CDR3 is made up of 15 amino acids.

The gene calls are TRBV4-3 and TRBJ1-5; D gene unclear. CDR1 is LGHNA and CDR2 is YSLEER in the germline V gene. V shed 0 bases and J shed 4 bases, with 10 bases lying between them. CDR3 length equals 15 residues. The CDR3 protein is CASSQDLNSNQPQHF. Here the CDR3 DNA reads TGCGCCAGCAGCCAAGACCTTAACTCAAATCAGCCCCAGCATTTT.

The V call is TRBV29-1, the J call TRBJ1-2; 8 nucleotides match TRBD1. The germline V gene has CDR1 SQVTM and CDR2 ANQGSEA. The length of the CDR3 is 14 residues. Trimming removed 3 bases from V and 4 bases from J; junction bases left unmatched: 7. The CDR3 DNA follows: TGCAGCGTTGAGCAGGGGGCGGCCCGCTATGGCTACACCTTC. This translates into CSVEQGAARYGYTF.

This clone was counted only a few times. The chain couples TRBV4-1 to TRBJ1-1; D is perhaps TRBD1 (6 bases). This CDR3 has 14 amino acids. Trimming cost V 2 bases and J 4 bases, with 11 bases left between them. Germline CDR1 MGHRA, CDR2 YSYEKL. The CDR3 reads CASSQQQGSTEAFF. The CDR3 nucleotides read TGCGCCAGCAGCCAACAACAGGGTAGCACTGAAGCTTTCTTT.

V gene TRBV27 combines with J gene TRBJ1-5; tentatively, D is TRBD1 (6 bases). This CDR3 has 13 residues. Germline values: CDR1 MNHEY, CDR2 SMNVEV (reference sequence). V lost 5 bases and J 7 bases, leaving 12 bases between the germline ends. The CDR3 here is CASSDLQGQPQHF. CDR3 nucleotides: TGTGCCAGCAGTGACCTACAGGGACAGCCCCAGCATTTT.

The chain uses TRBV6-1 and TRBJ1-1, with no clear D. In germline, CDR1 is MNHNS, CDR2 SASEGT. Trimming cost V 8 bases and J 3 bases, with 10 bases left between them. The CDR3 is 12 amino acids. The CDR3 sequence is CASAPVDTEAFF. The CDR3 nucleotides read TGTGCCAGCGCGCCGGTGGACACTGAAGCTTTCTTT.

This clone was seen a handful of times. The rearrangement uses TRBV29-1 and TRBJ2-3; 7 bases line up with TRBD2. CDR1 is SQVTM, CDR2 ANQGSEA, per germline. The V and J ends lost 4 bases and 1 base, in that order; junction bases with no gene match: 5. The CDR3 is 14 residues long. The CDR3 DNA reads TGCAGCGTTGGGGGGGGAGTGGGCACAGATACGCAGTATTTT. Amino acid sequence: CSVGGGVGTDTQYF.

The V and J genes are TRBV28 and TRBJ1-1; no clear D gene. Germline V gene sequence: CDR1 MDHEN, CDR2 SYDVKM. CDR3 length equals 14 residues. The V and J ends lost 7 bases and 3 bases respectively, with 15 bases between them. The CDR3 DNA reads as TGTGCCAGCACTCTACCGGGTCGTGACACTGAAGCTTTCTTT. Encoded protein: CASTLPGRDTEAFF.

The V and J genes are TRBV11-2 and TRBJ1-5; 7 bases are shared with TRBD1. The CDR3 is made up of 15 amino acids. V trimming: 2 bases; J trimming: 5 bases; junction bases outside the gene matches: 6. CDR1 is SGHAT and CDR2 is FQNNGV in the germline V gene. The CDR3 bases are TGTGCCAGCAGCTTATCGGGGACAGACGATCAGCCCCAGCATTTT. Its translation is CASSLSGTDDQPQHF.

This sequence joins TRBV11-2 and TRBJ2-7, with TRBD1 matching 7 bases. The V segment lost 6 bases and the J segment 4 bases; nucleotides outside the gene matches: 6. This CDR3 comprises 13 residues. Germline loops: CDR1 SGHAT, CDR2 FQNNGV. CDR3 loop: CASSQDRVYEQYF. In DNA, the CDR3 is TGTGCCAGCAGTCAAGACAGGGTATACGAGCAGTACTTC.

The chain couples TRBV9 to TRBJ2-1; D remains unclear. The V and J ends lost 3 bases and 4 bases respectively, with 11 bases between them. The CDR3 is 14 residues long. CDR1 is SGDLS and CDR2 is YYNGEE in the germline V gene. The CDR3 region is CASSAETGYNEQFF. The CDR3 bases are TGTGCCAGCAGCGCGGAGACGGGTTACAATGAGCAGTTCTTC.

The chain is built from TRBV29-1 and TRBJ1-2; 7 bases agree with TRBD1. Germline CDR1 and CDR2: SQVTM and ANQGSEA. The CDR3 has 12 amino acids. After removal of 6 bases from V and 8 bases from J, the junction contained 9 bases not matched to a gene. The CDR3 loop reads CSVSDRAGGYTF. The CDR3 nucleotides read TGCAGCGTCTCCGACAGGGCGGGGGGCTACACCTTC.

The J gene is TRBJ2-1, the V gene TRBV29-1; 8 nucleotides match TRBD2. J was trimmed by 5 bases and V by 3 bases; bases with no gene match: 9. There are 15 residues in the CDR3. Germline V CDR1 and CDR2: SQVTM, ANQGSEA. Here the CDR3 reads CSVEKTGGWDNEQFF. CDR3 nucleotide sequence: TGCAGCGTTGAGAAAACGGGAGGGTGGGACAATGAGCAGTTCTTC.

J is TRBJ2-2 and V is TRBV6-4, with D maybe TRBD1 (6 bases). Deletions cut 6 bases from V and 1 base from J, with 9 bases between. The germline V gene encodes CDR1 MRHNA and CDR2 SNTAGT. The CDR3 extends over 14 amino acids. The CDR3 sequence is CASRETGNTGELFF. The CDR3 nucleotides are TGTGCCAGCAGAGAGACAGGGAACACCGGGGAGCTGTTTTTT.

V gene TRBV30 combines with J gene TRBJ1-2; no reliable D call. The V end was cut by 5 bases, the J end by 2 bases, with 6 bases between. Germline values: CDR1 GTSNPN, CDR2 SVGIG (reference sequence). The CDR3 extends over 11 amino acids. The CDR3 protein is CAWDGNYGYTF. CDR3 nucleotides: TGTGCCTGGGACGGGAACTATGGCTACACCTTC.

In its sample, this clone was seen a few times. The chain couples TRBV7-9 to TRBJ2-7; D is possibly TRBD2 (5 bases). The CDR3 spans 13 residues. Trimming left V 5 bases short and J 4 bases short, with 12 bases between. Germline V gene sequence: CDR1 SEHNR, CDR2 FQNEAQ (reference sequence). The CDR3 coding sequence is TGTGCCAGCAGCCTTTCGGGGAGTTACGAGCAGTACTTC. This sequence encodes CASSLSGSYEQYF.